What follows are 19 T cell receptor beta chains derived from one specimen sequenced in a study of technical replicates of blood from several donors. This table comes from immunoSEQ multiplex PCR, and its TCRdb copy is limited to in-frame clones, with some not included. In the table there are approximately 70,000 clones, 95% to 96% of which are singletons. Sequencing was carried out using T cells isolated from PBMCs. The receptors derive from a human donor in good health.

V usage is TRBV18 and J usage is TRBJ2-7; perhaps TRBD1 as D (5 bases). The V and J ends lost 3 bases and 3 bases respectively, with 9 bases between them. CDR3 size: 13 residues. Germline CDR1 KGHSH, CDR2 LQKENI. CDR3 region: CASSPGHLYEQYF. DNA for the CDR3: TGTGCCAGCTCACCCGGACACCTCTACGAGCAGTACTTC.

CDR3 protein: CASSVGASGYYNEQFF. In DNA form, the CDR3 reads TGTGCCAGCAGCGTAGGGGCTAGCGGGTACTACAATGAGCAGTTCTTC. The rearrangement uses TRBV9 and TRBJ2-1; TRBD2 aligns across 8 bases. Looked up from germline, CDR1 is SGDLS and CDR2 is YYNGEE. The V gene end was trimmed by 0 bases and the J gene end by 3 bases; junction bases not matched to a gene: 5. CDR3 size: 16 residues.

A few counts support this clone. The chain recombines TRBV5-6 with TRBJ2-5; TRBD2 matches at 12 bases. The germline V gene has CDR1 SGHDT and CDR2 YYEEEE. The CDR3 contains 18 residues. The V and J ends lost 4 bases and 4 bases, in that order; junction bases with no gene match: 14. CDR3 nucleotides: TGTGCCAGCAGCCCCAGAGTACTCCTAGCGGGGGGGGGAGAGACCCAGTACTTC. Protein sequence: CASSPRVLLAGGGETQYF. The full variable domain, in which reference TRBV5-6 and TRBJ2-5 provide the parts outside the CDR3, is DAGVTQSPTHLIKTRGQQVTLRCSPKSGHDTVSWYQQALGQGPQFIFQYYEEEERQRGNFPDRFSGHQFPNYSSELNVNALLLGDSALYLCASSPRVLLAGGGETQYFGPGTRLLVL.

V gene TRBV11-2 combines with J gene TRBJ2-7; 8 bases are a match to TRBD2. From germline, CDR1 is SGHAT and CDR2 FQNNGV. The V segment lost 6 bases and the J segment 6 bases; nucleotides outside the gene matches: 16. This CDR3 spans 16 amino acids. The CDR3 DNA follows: TGTGCCAGCAGTTACGGGGGGGTAGCCTATCAGTCCGAGCAGTACTTC. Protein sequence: CASSYGGVAYQSEQYF.

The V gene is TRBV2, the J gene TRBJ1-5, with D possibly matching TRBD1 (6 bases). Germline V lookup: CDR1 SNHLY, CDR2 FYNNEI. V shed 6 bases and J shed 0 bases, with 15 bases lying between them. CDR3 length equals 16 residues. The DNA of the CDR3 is TGTGCCAGCAGGGAAACCGGACAGTTTAGCAATCAGCCCCAGCATTTT. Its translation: CASRETGQFSNQPQHF.

The CDR3 DNA reads TGTGCCAGCAGCTTAACAGTGGCGAGATTGGAGACCCAGTACTTC. This gives the protein CASSLTVARLETQYF. V is TRBV7-9 and J is TRBJ2-5; D uncertain. CDR3 length: 15 residues. Trimming took off 2 bases at V and 5 bases at J, with 15 bases between the two ends. In germline, CDR1 is SEHNR, CDR2 FQNEAQ (reference sequence). The full variable domain, rest sourced from reference TRBV7-9 and TRBJ2-5, is DTGVSQNPRHKITKRGQNVTFRCDPISEHNRLYWYRQTLGQGPEFLTYFQNEAQLEKSRLLSDRFSAERPKGSFSTLEIQRTEQGDSAMYLCASSLTVARLETQYFGPGTRLLVL.

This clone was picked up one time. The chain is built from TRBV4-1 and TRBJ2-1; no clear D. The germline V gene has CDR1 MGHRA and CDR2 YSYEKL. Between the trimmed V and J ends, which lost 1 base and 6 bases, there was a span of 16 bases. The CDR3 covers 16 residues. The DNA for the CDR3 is TGCGCCAGCAGCCAAGTTAGTAACCGCGACTTCAATGAGCAGTTCTTC. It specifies CASSQVSNRDFNEQFF.

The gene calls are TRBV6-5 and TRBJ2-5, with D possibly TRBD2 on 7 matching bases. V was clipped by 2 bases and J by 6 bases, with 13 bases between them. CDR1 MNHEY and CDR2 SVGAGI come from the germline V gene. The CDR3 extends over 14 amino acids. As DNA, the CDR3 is TGTGCCAGCAGTTACGGGGGGGGCGCACAGACCCAGTACTTC. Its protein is CASSYGGGAQTQYF.

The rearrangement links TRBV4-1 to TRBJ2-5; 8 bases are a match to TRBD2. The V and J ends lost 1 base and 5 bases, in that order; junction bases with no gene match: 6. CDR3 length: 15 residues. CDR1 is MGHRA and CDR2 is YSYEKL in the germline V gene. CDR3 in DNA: TGCGCCAGCAGCCAAGCACAGGGCGGGAGGGAGACCCAGTACTTC. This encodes CASSQAQGGRETQYF.

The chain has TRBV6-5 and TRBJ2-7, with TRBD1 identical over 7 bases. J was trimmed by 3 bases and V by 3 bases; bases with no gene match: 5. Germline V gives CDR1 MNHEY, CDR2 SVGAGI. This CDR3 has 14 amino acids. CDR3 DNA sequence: TGTGCCAGCAGTTATAGACAGGGCAACTACGAGCAGTACTTC. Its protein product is CASSYRQGNYEQYF.

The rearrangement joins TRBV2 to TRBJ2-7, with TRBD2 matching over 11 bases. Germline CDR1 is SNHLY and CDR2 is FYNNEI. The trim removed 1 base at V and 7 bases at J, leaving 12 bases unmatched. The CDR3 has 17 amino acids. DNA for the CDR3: TGTGCCAGCAGTGAAGGTATCGGGAGACTAGCGGGAAATGAGCAGTACTTC. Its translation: CASSEGIGRLAGNEQYF.

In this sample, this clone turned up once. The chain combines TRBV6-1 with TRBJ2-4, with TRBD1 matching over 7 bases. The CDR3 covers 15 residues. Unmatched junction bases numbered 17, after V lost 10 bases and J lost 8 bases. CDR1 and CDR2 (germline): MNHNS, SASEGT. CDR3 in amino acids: CATASPGTEADIQYF. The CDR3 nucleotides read TGTGCCACCGCAAGCCCCGGGACAGAGGCTGACATTCAGTACTTC.

The DNA for the CDR3 is TGTGCCTGGAGCAAGGGACAGGGGGCCCGGGAGCAGTACTTC. Translation: CAWSKGQGAREQYF. The rearrangement uses TRBV30 and TRBJ2-7; 12 positions agree with TRBD1. The germline V gene has CDR1 GTSNPN and CDR2 SVGIG (reference sequence). The CDR3 length is 14 residues. The V and J ends lost 3 bases and 7 bases, in that order; junction bases with no gene match: 7.

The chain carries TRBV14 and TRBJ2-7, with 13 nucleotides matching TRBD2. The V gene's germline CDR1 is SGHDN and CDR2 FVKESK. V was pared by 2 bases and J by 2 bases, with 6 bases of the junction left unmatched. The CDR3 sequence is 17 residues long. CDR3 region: CASSQPTSGRLAYEQYF. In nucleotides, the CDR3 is TGTGCCAGCAGCCAACCGACTAGCGGGAGGCTTGCCTACGAGCAGTACTTC.

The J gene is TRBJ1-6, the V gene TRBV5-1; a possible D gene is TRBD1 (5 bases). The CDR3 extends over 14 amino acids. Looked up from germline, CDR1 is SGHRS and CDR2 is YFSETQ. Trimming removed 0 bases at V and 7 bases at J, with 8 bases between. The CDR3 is CASSLGQTNSPLHF. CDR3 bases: TGCGCCAGCAGCTTGGGACAGACCAATTCACCCCTCCACTTT.

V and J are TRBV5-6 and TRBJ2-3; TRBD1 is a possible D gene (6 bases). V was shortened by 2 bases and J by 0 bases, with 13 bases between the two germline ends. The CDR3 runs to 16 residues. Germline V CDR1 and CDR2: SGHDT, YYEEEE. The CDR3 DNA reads TGTGCCAGCAGCTTCGTGTGGCAGGGGAGCACAGATACGCAGTATTTT. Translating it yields CASSFVWQGSTDTQYF.

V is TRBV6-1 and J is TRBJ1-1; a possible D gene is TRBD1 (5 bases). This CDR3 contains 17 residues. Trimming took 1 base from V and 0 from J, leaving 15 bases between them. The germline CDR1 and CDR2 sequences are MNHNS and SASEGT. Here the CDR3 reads CASSEGQRLNMNTEAFF. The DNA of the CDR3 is TGTGCCAGCAGTGAAGGACAGCGATTAAATATGAACACTGAAGCTTTCTTT.

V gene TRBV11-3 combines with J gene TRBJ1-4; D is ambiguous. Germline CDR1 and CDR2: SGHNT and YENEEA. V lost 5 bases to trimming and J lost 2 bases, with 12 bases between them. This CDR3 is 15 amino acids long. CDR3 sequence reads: CASSRGGSTNEKLFF. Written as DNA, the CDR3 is TGTGCCAGCAGCCGCGGAGGTTCGACTAATGAAAAACTGTTTTTT.

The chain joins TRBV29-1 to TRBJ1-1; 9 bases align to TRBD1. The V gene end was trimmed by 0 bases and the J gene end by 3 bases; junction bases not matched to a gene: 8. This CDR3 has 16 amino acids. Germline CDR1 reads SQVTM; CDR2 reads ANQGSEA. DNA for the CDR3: TGCAGCGTTGAAGATCTACAGGGGGCCTACGACACTGAAGCTTTCTTT. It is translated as CSVEDLQGAYDTEAFF. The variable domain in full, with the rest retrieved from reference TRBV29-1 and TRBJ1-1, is SAVISQKPSRDICQRGTSLTIQCQVDSQVTMMFWYRQQPGQSLTLIATANQGSEATYESGFVIDKFPISRPNLTFSTLTVSNMSPEDSSIYLCSVEDLQGAYDTEAFFGQGTRLTVV.